The clone carrying this TCR beta chain was observed a handful of times. Produced via immunoSEQ multiplex PCR; TCRdb's table is partial and in-frame only. The profile shows more than 50,000 clones, around nine tenths of them singletons. The sample belongs to a study of T cell changes during pregnancy in multiple sclerosis. Per germline, CDR1 MRHNA and CDR2 SNTAGT. Trimming left V 6 bases short and J 2 bases short, with 10 bases between. CDR3 length: 13 amino acids. The TCR originated in a female donor with multiple sclerosis, enrolled in a pregnancy study. The V and J genes are TRBV6-4 and TRBJ1-2, with D uncertain. Material: peripheral blood, obtained before pregnancy. This chain's CDR3 is CASSRGMNYGYTF. Here the CDR3 DNA reads TGTGCCAGCAGCCGCGGGATGAACTATGGCTACACCTTC.